These T cell receptor beta chains were read from a single sample in a study of blood T cell repertoires in COVID-19. Repertoires were generated with immunoSEQ multiplex PCR, while TCRdb's copy carries only in-frame clones and drops some. Among a few hundred thousand clones listed, roughly 87% were seen once. The sample comprised PBMCs or T cells enriched from blood (not recorded which). The receptors were sampled from a woman aged 18-30 years who had recovered from COVID-19. CDR3s include the opening cysteine and the closing phenylalanine or tryptophan. A D gene is named only where the DNA matches it firmly. For some rows the clone size is stated as once, few or many, or as a class when expanded; others skip it.

TRBV7-2	-	TRBD1	TRBJ1-1	15	TGTGCCAGCAGCTCCCTTGGACAGGGGAATACTGAAGCTTTCTTT	CASSSLGQGNTEAFF
TRBV19	-	-	TRBJ2-4	15	TGTGCCAGTAGTAGGGTTGGGCTCCAGACGGACATTCAGTACTTC	CASSRVGLQTDIQYF
TRBV7-9	-	TRBD1	TRBJ1-2	15	TGTGCCAGCAGCTTCGGACAGGGCCAATCCTATGGCTACACCTTC	CASSFGQGQSYGYTF
TRBV7-8	-	-	TRBJ2-2	16	TGTGCCAGCAGCCGACTCGTAGGGGAGAACACCGGGGAGCTGTTTTTT	CASSRLVGENTGELFF
TRBV5-4	-	TRBD1	TRBJ2-6	17	TGTGCCAGCAGCACGCGGCAGGGGGCGCAAGGGGCCAACGTCCTGACTTTC	CASSTRQGAQGANVLTF
TRBV6-5	-	-	TRBJ1-5	12	TGTGCCAGCAATTACCCGTCTCAGCCCCAGCATTTT	CASNYPSQPQHF
TRBV13	-	-	TRBJ2-1	15	TGTGCCAGCAGCTCGCTGAACAGAGCCTACAATGAGCAGTTCTTC	CASSSLNRAYNEQFF
TRBV7-9	-	TRBD1	TRBJ1-2	13	TGTGCCAGCAGCTCGGGACAGGTCTATGGCTACACCTTC	CASSSGQVYGYTF
TRBV28	few	-	TRBJ1-2	17	TGTGCCAGCAGTTCTGTCGGTTCAGGGGTAGATTTCTATGGCTACACCTTC	CASSSVGSGVDFYGYTF
TRBV27	once	TRBD2	TRBJ2-7	14	TGTGCCAGCAGTTTTACTAGCGGGGGCACCGAGCAGTACTTC	CASSFTSGGTEQYF
TRBV6-1	few	-	TRBJ1-3	14	TGTGCCAGCAGTGAAGCGGGAAGGGGGAACACCATATATTTT	CASSEAGRGNTIYF
TRBV14	-	TRBD1	TRBJ2-6	17	TGTGCCAGCAACCGGGACAGGGGCCGCTCTGGGGCCAACGTCCTGACTTTC	CASNRDRGRSGANVLTF
TRBV5-6	-	-	TRBJ1-5	15	TGTGCCAGCAGCTTGATGGTCAGGGCGGATCAGCCCCAGCATTTT	CASSLMVRADQPQHF
TRBV7-8	-	-	TRBJ1-5	19	TGTGCCAGCAGCCTACGACCCGACAGCTTACAATCTAGCAATCAGCCCCAGCATTTT	CASSLRPDSLQSSNQPQHF
TRBV3-1/TRBV3-2	few	TRBD1	TRBJ1-4	15	TGTGCCAGCAGCACCGACAGGGTCACTAATGAAAAACTGTTTTTT	CASSTDRVTNEKLFF
TRBV7-9	few	TRBD1	TRBJ1-6	17	TGTGCCAGCAGCCTATGGACAGGGAGCTCCTATAATTCACCCCTCCACTTT	CASSLWTGSSYNSPLHF
TRBV5-1	-	-	TRBJ1-2	15	TGCGCCAGCAGCTTGGAAGTAGGGGGGGCGCGTGGCTACACCTTC	CASSLEVGGARGYTF
TRBV18	-	TRBD1	TRBJ1-1	14	TGTGCCAGCGAACGACAGGGAATGAACACTGAAGCTTTCTTT	CASERQGMNTEAFF
TRBV10-3	-	TRBD1	TRBJ1-3	15	TGTGCCATCAGTCGACAGGGGAGCTCTGGAAACACCATATATTTT	CAISRQGSSGNTIYF
TRBV28	-	TRBD1	TRBJ1-2	11	TGTGCCAGCTCGACAGGGGGCGGCTACACCTTC	CASSTGGGYTF
TRBV9	once	TRBD2	TRBJ2-5	16	TGTGCCAGCAGCTCCGGCGGGGGGTTGTTGTGGGAGACCCAGTACTTC	CASSSGGGLLWETQYF
TRBV6-2/TRBV6-3	-	-	TRBJ2-5	13	TGTGCCAGCAGTCCGGTCGGAGAAGAGACCCAGTACTTC	CASSPVGEETQYF
TRBV4-3	-	TRBD1	TRBJ1-4	16	TGCGCCAGCAGCCGGTCAAGGGGGGACAGGGATGAAAAACTGTTTTTT	CASSRSRGDRDEKLFF
TRBV6-5	once	-	TRBJ1-4	16	TGTGCCAGCAGTTACACGGAGGGATCAACTAATGAAAAACTGTTTTTT	CASSYTEGSTNEKLFF
TRBV6-5	-	-	TRBJ2-1	14	TGTGCCAGCAGTTACTCGCTGGAGATGAATGAGCAGTTCTTC	CASSYSLEMNEQFF
TRBV28	-	-	TRBJ2-7	11	TGTGCCAGCAGTCTGGTACGAGTGCAGTACTTC	CASSLVRVQYF
TRBV3-1/TRBV3-2	-	TRBD1	TRBJ2-1	14	TGTGCCAGCAGCCCCGGGACAGAGAACAATGAGCAGTTCTTC	CASSPGTENNEQFF
TRBV28	-	-	TRBJ2-5	15	TGTGCCAGCAGCCCAGGGAGGTTGGGCCAAGAGACCCAGTACTTC	CASSPGRLGQETQYF
TRBV6-2/TRBV6-3	-	TRBD2	TRBJ2-4	14	TGTGCCAGCAGTTACGGCCTAGCGGGGTGGAGGGAGTACTTC	CASSYGLAGWREYF
TRBV28	few	TRBD1	TRBJ1-2	13	TGTGCCAGCAGGACAGGGGGCTACTATGGCTACACCTTC	CASRTGGYYGYTF
TRBV5-3	-	-	TRBJ1-2	12	TGTGCCAGAAGCGGAGTCTACTATGGCTACACCTTC	CARSGVYYGYTF
TRBV30	few	TRBD1	TRBJ1-5	15	TGTGCCTGGAGGGGACGGACAGGGGGGAATCAGCCCCAGCATTTT	CAWRGRTGGNQPQHF
TRBV4-3	-	TRBD1	TRBJ2-7	15	TGCGCCAGCAGCCAGCACAGACAGGGGTCCTACGAGCAGTACTTC	CASSQHRQGSYEQYF
TRBV25-1	-	-	TRBJ2-3	13	TGTGCCAGCAGTAAGGCAGGAACAGATACGCAGTATTTT	CASSKAGTDTQYF
TRBV18	once	-	TRBJ1-5	13	TGTGCCAGCTCAGTTAGCGAGGTTCAGCCCCAGCATTTT	CASSVSEVQPQHF
TRBV7-9	-	TRBD1	TRBJ1-2	16	TGTGCCAGCAGCCCGATAGACAGGGGGCCTAACTATGGCTACACCTTC	CASSPIDRGPNYGYTF
TRBV15	-	TRBD1	TRBJ2-3	16	TGTGCCACCAGCAGAGTGGGGGGACAGGGTAAAGATACGCAGTATTTT	CATSRVGGQGKDTQYF
TRBV4-3	-	TRBD1	TRBJ2-3	16	TGCGCCAGCAGCCGAGCCGGACAGGGAGTGGCAGATACGCAGTATTTT	CASSRAGQGVADTQYF
TRBV5-1	-	TRBD1	TRBJ2-2	16	TGCGCCAGCAGCCGGGACAGGGGCCGGGGCACCGGGGAGCTGTTTTTT	CASSRDRGRGTGELFF
TRBV9	once	-	TRBJ2-5	15	TGTGCCAGCAGCGTGGGAGCGGCGAACCAAGAGACCCAGTACTTC	CASSVGAANQETQYF
TRBV5-6	few	TRBD2	TRBJ2-7	16	TGTGCCAGCAGCTTGGATCTAGCGGGGGGGCCCGGCGAGCAGTACTTC	CASSLDLAGGPGEQYF
TRBV28	-	-	TRBJ2-2	14	TGTGCCAGCAGCCCGGTCTCGAACACCGGGGAGCTGTTTTTT	CASSPVSNTGELFF
TRBV4-3	-	TRBD1	TRBJ1-1	16	TGCGCCAGCAGCCAAGATCTCTACAGGGGTGGGACTGAAGCTTTCTTT	CASSQDLYRGGTEAFF
TRBV28	-	-	TRBJ1-4	15	TGTGCCAGCAGTTCCCCCAGCAGGGGCGATGAAAAACTGTTTTTT	CASSSPSRGDEKLFF
TRBV15	-	TRBD1	TRBJ2-3	17	TGTGCCACCAGCAGAGATATGTCGGGACAGGGCGCCGATACGCAGTATTTT	CATSRDMSGQGADTQYF
TRBV7-2	once	TRBD2	TRBJ2-3	18	TGTGCCAGCAGCACGAGCGGGACGACTAGACTTCGGGCTGATACGCAGTATTTT	CASSTSGTTRLRADTQYF
TRBV6-5	-	-	TRBJ2-5	16	TGTGCCAGCAGTTACTCGTTTGTTAGCGAGCAAGAGACCCAGTACTTC	CASSYSFVSEQETQYF
TRBV30	-	-	TRBJ2-3	14	TGTGCCTGGGGGCCGGGAACTCTTGCAGATACGCAGTATTTT	CAWGPGTLADTQYF